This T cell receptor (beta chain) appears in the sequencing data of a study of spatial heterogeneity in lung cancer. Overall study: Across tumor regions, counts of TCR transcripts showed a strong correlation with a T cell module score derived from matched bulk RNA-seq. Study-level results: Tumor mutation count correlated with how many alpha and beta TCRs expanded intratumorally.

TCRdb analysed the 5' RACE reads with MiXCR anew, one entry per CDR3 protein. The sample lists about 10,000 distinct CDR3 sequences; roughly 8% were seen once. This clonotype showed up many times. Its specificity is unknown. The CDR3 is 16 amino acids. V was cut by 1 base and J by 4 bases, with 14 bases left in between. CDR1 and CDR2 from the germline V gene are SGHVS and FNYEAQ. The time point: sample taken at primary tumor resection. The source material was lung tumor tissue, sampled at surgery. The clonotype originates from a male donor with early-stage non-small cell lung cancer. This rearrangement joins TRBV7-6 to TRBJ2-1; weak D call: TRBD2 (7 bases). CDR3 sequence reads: CASSLGGLAAYNEQFF. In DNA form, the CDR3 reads TGTGCCAGCAGCTTAGGGGGGCTAGCGGCTTACAATGAGCAGTTCTTC.